This T cell receptor (beta chain) derives from a study of human T cells and chemical hapten exposure. Study background: Subjects had 2% DPC placed on 2 cm by 2 cm of upper inner arm skin for sensitization.

Study observations and caveats: TCRs at high frequency, those above 1 in 1000, did not change with DPC sensitization.

As for this clonotype: Its antigen remains unidentified.

Separate cDNA molecules received unique molecular identifiers, which the library attached to them. TCRdb passed the RACE reads through MiXCR, listing each CDR3 protein once. The sample carries 20,000 to 30,000 distinct CDR3 sequences, 7.5% to 10% recorded once. Trimming shortened V by 3 bases and J by 5 bases, and 22 bases separated the two germline ends. The length of the CDR3 is 17 residues. From germline, CDR1 is LGHNA and CDR2 YSLEER. The time point: patch test 2, 6 weeks after DPC sensitization. Noted treatment: therapeutic diphenylcyclopropenone sensitization with weekly scalp DPC. Whole blood, unfractionated, served as the material for total RNA extraction.

The chain recombines TRBV4-3 with TRBJ1-1; possible D gene TRBD1, 6 bases. Sequencing was performed on whole blood, taken in connection with sensitization to the hapten diphenylcyclopropenone (DPC). The origin of this receptor is a man aged 30 to 45 with alopecia areata. Some clones in this sample may be carry-over from other donors' samples. In DNA form, the CDR3 reads TGCGCCAGCAGCCAGTATCAGGGGTCGACCGATGGGACTGAAGCTTTCTTT. It yields the protein CASSQYQGSTDGTEAFF.